The rows below give T cell receptor beta chains drawn from one sample of a study of CD8+ T cells in alopecia areata. Some clones are missing from TCRdb's copy, which holds only in-frame ones; the method was immunoSEQ multiplex PCR. The sample has 120,000 or so clones; 45% to 65% are singletons. The sequenced sample was CD4+ T cells sorted from blood, obtained at week 0. The receptors stem from a human donor with alopecia areata. Each CDR3 is given with its conserved first and last residue. D genes are given only for firm matches. Part of the rows lack a size; the others show once, few, many or a class for expanded clones.

d_gene	v_gene	j_gene	abundance	CDR3nt	CDR3aa
TRBD1	TRBV5-1	TRBJ2-7	once	TGCGCCAGCAGACGAGGGACAGTCAGTATGACCTACGAGCAGTACTTC	CASRRGTVSMTYEQYF
-	TRBV7-9	TRBJ2-2	few	TGTGCCAGCAGCTTAGGGGCACTAGAGTCCGGGGAGCTGTTTTTT	CASSLGALESGELFF
-	TRBV18	TRBJ1-3	-	TGTGCCAGCTCACCAGTCGGCAGACACTCTGGAAACACCATATATTTT	CASSPVGRHSGNTIYF
TRBD1	TRBV6-1	TRBJ1-1	-	TGTGCCAGCAGTCGGACAGGATTCAGGATCCCTGAAGCTTTCTTT	CASSRTGFRIPEAFF
-	TRBV7-9	TRBJ2-2	few	TGTGCCAGCAGCCAAACCCGGAACACCGGGGAGCTGTTTTTT	CASSQTRNTGELFF
TRBD2	TRBV27	TRBJ2-1	-	TGTGCCAGCAGTCCGACCGGGACTAGCCAAGCTGAGCAGTTCTTC	CASSPTGTSQAEQFF
TRBD2	TRBV11-2	TRBJ2-3	once	TGTGCCAGCAGCTTAAGCGGGGGTGCCACAGATACGCAGTATTTT	CASSLSGGATDTQYF
TRBD2	TRBV7-8	TRBJ2-7	-	TGTGCCAGCAGCCGCTGGTCCGACCGAAAATCGGGGAGGGTCGTTAGCTACGAGCAGTACTTC	CASSRWSDRKSGRVVSYEQYF
-	TRBV7-2	TRBJ2-2	-	TGTGCCAGCAGCCAACTCAACACCGGGGAGCTGTTTTTT	CASSQLNTGELFF
TRBD1	TRBV2	TRBJ2-1	-	TGTGCCAGCAGACTACAGGGGGCTAGCAATGAGCAGTTCTTC	CASRLQGASNEQFF
-	TRBV27	TRBJ2-7	-	TGTGCCAGCAGTTTTCTAGGCACCTACGAGCAGTACTTC	CASSFLGTYEQYF
-	TRBV25-1	TRBJ2-3	few	TGTGCCAGCAGTGGGCAATGGGGAGTGGATACGCAGTATTTT	CASSGQWGVDTQYF
TRBD1	TRBV4-1	TRBJ2-7	-	TGCGCCAGCAGCCAAACGACAGGGATGTCAGCCTACGAGCAGTACTTC	CASSQTTGMSAYEQYF
-	TRBV9	TRBJ2-4	-	TGTGCCAGCAGCCCTGGCCCTCCTGGGGGAAACATTCAGTACTTC	CASSPGPPGGNIQYF
TRBD2	TRBV11-3	TRBJ2-1	-	TGTGCCAGCAGCTCTCGGGGTAGCGGGGTCTACAATGAGCAGTTCTTC	CASSSRGSGVYNEQFF
-	TRBV15	TRBJ2-5	-	TGTGCCACCAGCAGAGTTGCCGAGACCCAGTACTTC	CATSRVAETQYF
TRBD1	TRBV2	TRBJ2-3	-	TGTGCCAGCAGTCGGACAGGTCCTAGCACAGATACGCAGTATTTT	CASSRTGPSTDTQYF
-	TRBV2	TRBJ2-3	few	TGTGCCAGCAATTGGGGCACAGATACGCAGTATTTT	CASNWGTDTQYF
TRBD2	TRBV9	TRBJ2-1	-	TGTGCCAGCGGGAGGGCCCGAGATGAGCAGTTCTTC	CASGRARDEQFF
-	TRBV30	TRBJ1-5	-	TGTGCCTGGAGCGACGGTCGGTCGCAGCCCCAGCATTTT	CAWSDGRSQPQHF
-	TRBV15	TRBJ1-1	-	TGTGCCACCAGCCTCAGGACGGGGAACACTGAAGCTTTCTTT	CATSLRTGNTEAFF
-	TRBV9	TRBJ1-1	-	TGTGCCAGCAGCGTAGGCCCTATGAACACTGAAGCTTTCTTT	CASSVGPMNTEAFF
TRBD2	TRBV7-2	TRBJ2-7	-	TGTGCCAGCAGCTTAGGGCACGGGAGCGGGGCCGAGCAGTACTTC	CASSLGHGSGAEQYF
TRBD1	TRBV25-1	TRBJ2-3	-	TGTGCCAGCAGTGAGGGTCGCAGGGGGCGTACAGATACGCAGTATTTT	CASSEGRRGRTDTQYF
TRBD1	TRBV6-5	TRBJ2-7	few	TGTGCCAGCACTTCCCCGGACAGGGTCCCCTACGAGCAGTACTTC	CASTSPDRVPYEQYF
-	TRBV5-1	TRBJ2-2	-	TGCGCCAGCAGCTTGGGACCCCAGACCGGGGAGCTGTTTTTT	CASSLGPQTGELFF
TRBD1	TRBV6-6	TRBJ1-2	-	TGTGCCAGCAGAAAGCTACAGGGGGGCGGCTACACCTTC	CASRKLQGGGYTF
-	TRBV5-1	TRBJ2-6	-	TGCGCCAGCAGCTTGGCCGGTATGGGCTCTGGGGCCAACGTCCTGACTTTC	CASSLAGMGSGANVLTF
-	TRBV6-6	TRBJ2-5	few	TGTGCCAGCAGACTCGCCCAGGGACTCGGAGAGACCCAGTACTTC	CASRLAQGLGETQYF
TRBD2	TRBV29-1	TRBJ2-3	-	TGCAGCGGAGACCTAGCGGGCACAGATACGCAGTATTTT	CSGDLAGTDTQYF
TRBD2	TRBV6-6	TRBJ2-5	few	TGTGCCAGCAGTTACTCGACTAGCGGGGGCCGGGAGACCCAGTACTTC	CASSYSTSGGRETQYF
-	TRBV6-6	TRBJ1-4	-	TGTGCCAGCAGTAGTGTTGGGAATGAAAAACTGTTTTTT	CASSSVGNEKLFF
-	TRBV18	TRBJ2-1	-	TGTGCCAGCTCACCCCTGGCAGGAAAGGGCGAGCAGTTCTTC	CASSPLAGKGEQFF
TRBD1	TRBV6-6	TRBJ1-5	-	TGTGCCAGCAGCTCCGGACAGGGGGCAGGCAATCAGCCCCAGCATTTT	CASSSGQGAGNQPQHF
-	TRBV2	TRBJ1-4	few	TGTGCCAGCAGTGAAGGAACAAAACAGGGAAGACTGTTTTTT	CASSEGTKQGRLFF
TRBD1	TRBV7-2	TRBJ1-5	-	TGTGCCAGCAGCTTTACAGGGGTGACTCAGCCCCAGCATTTT	CASSFTGVTQPQHF